The T cell receptor beta chain described here comes from a study of OX40 agonist ivuxolimab in advanced cancers. General study results and limits: CD8+ T cells were the subset that, on average, had more expanded clones than CD4+. Expanded peripheral T-cell antigen specificity went undetermined.

The CDR3 covers 13 residues. V was clipped by 5 bases and J by 2 bases; unmatched bases: 3. The V gene's germline CDR1 is SGHRS and CDR2 YFSETQ. Concerning this clone itself: Its target is not known.

Some clones are missing from TCRdb's copy, which holds only in-frame ones; the method was immunoSEQ multiplex PCR. The sample lists some 96,000 clones, about 91% occurring once. This material consisted of CD4+ or CD8+ T cells sorted from blood, taken in a trial of the OX40 agonist ivuxolimab. This sequence joins TRBV5-1 and TRBJ1-2, with 7 bases that match TRBD1. The receptor was isolated from an adult with an advanced solid tumor such as melanoma, head and neck, liver or kidney cancer. CDR3 bases: TGCGCCAGCAGGGGGGGACAGAACTATGGCTACACCTTC. Protein: CASRGGQNYGYTF.